This T cell receptor (beta chain) emerged from a study of blood T cell repertoires in COVID-19. Turning to the study itself: There were acute and convalescent COVID-19 samples, and they came from the United States, Italy and Spain. PBMCs, B-cell-depleted T cells, or T cells provided the cDNA or gDNA that made up the material.

V was clipped by 7 bases and J by 0 bases; unmatched bases: 4. The length of the CDR3 is 13 residues. Germline V gene sequence: CDR1 SQVTM, CDR2 ANQGSEA. In the original processing: Using reference gene primer amplification, nucleated cell counts were estimated. The protocol was immunoSEQ multiplex PCR, while the TCRdb copy is restricted to in-frame clones and leaves out a portion. From that table come the V and J calls and clone size; the DNA was used to work out D and trimming. Among about 140,000 clones listed, over 65% were seen once. Sequencing was done on a sample of peripheral blood. This receptor was identified in a human donor in a cohort sampled during active COVID-19. The chain combines TRBV29-1 with TRBJ2-3, with 7 bases aligning to TRBD1. CDR3: CSERTGSTDTQYF. The DNA for the CDR3 is TGCAGCGAAAGGACAGGAAGCACAGATACGCAGTATTTT.